One and the same sample provided the 26 T cell receptor beta chains below, sequenced in a study of T cells in Graves' hyperthyroidism and ophthalmopathy (dated by TCRdb to 2018 to 2020). The method behind the library was multiplex PCR. The sequencer listed for this sample is Illumina HiSeq 2000. TCR beta CDR3 regions were amplified from RNA transcripts. The TCR CDR3 was subjected to a first round of RT-PCR using the HTBI primer set and the Qiagen OneStep RT-PCR kit. The raw public reads went through TCRdb reprocessing: fastp at Q25, MiXCR clone calling, in-frame beta chains kept. Each entry is one CDR3 protein sequence, shown with its most common DNA and genes. For this sample the table gives hundreds of thousands of distinct CDR3 sequences, of which around 38% were detected only once. Of the sample, roughly 8.3% falls within the top ten clones. Sequenced: blood. Source of these receptors: a man aged 18 to 35 with Graves' hyperthyroidism.

J is TRBJ1-1 and V is TRBV4-2, with a tentative D call TRBD1 (5 bases). With 0 bases removed from V and 5 bases from J, the gap between germline ends came to 7 bases. This CDR3 contains 13 residues. Germline V gives CDR1 LGHNA, CDR2 YNFKEQ. CDR3 nucleotides: TGTGCCAGCAGCCAAGACAGGGAAACTGAAGCTTTCTTT. Translated: CASSQDRETEAFF.

Ten or more counts support this clonotype. The rearrangement links TRBV7-9 to TRBJ2-2; D is undetermined. This CDR3 has 11 residues. The V gene lost 6 bases and the J gene lost 7 bases, with 6 bases spanning the gap. The germline V gene encodes CDR1 SEHNR and CDR2 FQNEAQ (reference sequence). The CDR3 nucleotides are TGTGCCAGCAGGGCCCTCGGGGAGCTGTTTTTT. Translation gives CASRALGELFF.

This chain uses TRBV10-3 with TRBJ1-5, with no clear D. In germline, CDR1 is ENHRY, CDR2 SYGVKD. CDR3 length: 13 amino acids. The ends were cut back, 10 bases at V and 6 bases at J, with 16 bases in the middle. Here the CDR3 reads CASRSGEGQPQHF. DNA of the CDR3: TGTGCCAGCAGGTCCGGGGAGGGTCAGCCCCAGCATTTT.

This chain joins TRBV29-1 and TRBJ1-1; D is perhaps TRBD1 (5 bases). This CDR3 contains 11 residues. Germline V CDR1 and CDR2: SQVTM, ANQGSEA. V lost 8 bases and J lost 4, with 11 bases in between. The CDR3: CSPRAGTEAFF. In DNA form, the CDR3 reads TGCAGCCCCAGGGCGGGCACTGAAGCTTTCTTT.

The CDR3 loop reads CSVLTGQGYGYTF. The DNA for the CDR3 is TGCAGCGTTCTAACAGGACAGGGCTATGGCTACACCTTC. The chain has TRBV29-1 and TRBJ1-2; 8 positions agree with TRBD1. The V and J ends lost 5 bases and 4 bases, in that order; junction bases with no gene match: 6. The CDR3 sequence is 13 residues long. From germline, CDR1 is SQVTM and CDR2 ANQGSEA.

Many counts were recorded for this clonotype. The chain uses TRBV20-1 and TRBJ2-7; D not certain. V was cut by 1 base and J by 1 base, with 2 bases left in between. CDR1 is DFQATT and CDR2 is SNEGSKA in the germline V gene (reference sequence). The CDR3 loop spans 11 amino acids. Written as DNA, the CDR3 is TGCAGTGCTAGAGCGTCCTACGAGCAGTACTTC. Translated, it gives CSARASYEQYF.

Regarding this clonotype: This may arise from a read error, as a much more abundant clone is one base away. As the CDR3 is not closed by the conserved phenylalanine or tryptophan, this likely results from a read error. The chain uses TRBV7-2 and TRBJ2-5, with D maybe TRBD1 (6 bases). Germline CDR1 is SGHTA and CDR2 is FQGNSA. With 6 bases removed from V and 1 base from J, the gap between germline ends came to 12 bases. This CDR3 is built from 14 residues. In DNA, the CDR3 is TGTGCCAGCAGTTCCGGACAGAGCCAAGAGACCCAGTACTCC. Protein: CASSSGQSQETQYS.

The chain carries TRBV5-6 and TRBJ1-5; the D is unclear. CDR3 length: 15 amino acids. Germline CDR1 SGHDT, CDR2 YYEEEE. Trimming removed 0 bases from V and 5 bases from J, with 12 bases in between. The CDR3 region has the DNA TGTGCCAGCAGCTTGGGCACCCTATTAGATCAGCCCCAGCATTTT. This gives the protein CASSLGTLLDQPQHF. The full variable domain, its missing parts supplied by reference TRBV5-6 and TRBJ1-5, is DAGVTQSPTHLIKTRGQQVTLRCSPKSGHDTVSWYQQALGQGPQFIFQYYEEEERQRGNFPDRFSGHQFPNYSSELNVNALLLGDSALYLCASSLGTLLDQPQHFGDGTRLSIL.

This chain joins TRBV7-9 and TRBJ1-6; D is unclear. This CDR3 is built from 17 residues. CDR1 is SEHNR, CDR2 FQNEAQ, per germline (reference sequence). Between the trimmed V and J ends, which lost 1 base and 7 bases, there was a span of 17 bases. For the CDR3, the DNA is TGTGCCAGCAGCTTAGGGCCCCCGGGGATAATGAATTCACCCCTCCACTTT. It yields the protein CASSLGPPGIMNSPLHF.

This clonotype was seen only a few times. This chain connects TRBV7-2 to TRBJ1-1; no reliable D call. V lost 2 bases to trimming and J lost 4 bases, with 17 bases between them. This CDR3 has 16 amino acids. Germline V gives CDR1 SGHTA, CDR2 FQGNSA. Here the CDR3 DNA reads TGTGCCAGCAGCTTATCAGAGGAGCCCTTTAGCACTGAAGCTTTCTTT. Protein: CASSLSEEPFSTEAFF. Together with reference TRBV7-2 and TRBJ1-1, the CDR3 gives the full variable domain: GAGVSQSPSNKVTEKGKDVELRCDPISGHTALYWYRQSLGQGLEFLIYFQGNSAPDKSGLPSDRFSAERTGGSVSTLTIQRTQQEDSAVYLCASSLSEEPFSTEAFFGQGTRLTVV.

The J gene is TRBJ1-5, the V gene TRBV6-1; D is unclear. Germline values: CDR1 MNHNS, CDR2 SASEGT. CDR3 size: 13 residues. The V end was cut by 8 bases, the J end by 2 bases, with 10 bases between. The CDR3 nucleotides read TGTGCCAGCCCGGACGGAGGCAATCAGCCCCAGCATTTT. Its protein is CASPDGGNQPQHF.

A few counts support this clonotype. The chain combines TRBV7-9 with TRBJ2-7; no clear D gene. V lost 6 bases, J lost 2 bases, and 14 bases lay in between. Germline V gene lookup returns CDR1 SEHNR and CDR2 FQNEAQ (reference sequence). The CDR3 spans 14 residues. CDR3 residues: CASSPPGYTYEQYF. The CDR3 DNA is TGTGCCAGCAGTCCCCCTGGTTATACCTACGAGCAGTACTTC.

The chain uses TRBV4-1 and TRBJ2-7; a weak D match, TRBD1 (6 bases). CDR3 length: 15 amino acids. Germline V gives CDR1 MGHRA, CDR2 YSYEKL. Trimming stripped 0 bases from V and 6 bases from J, with 15 bases between. The CDR3 region is CASSQDSPTTGEQYF. The CDR3 DNA follows: TGCGCCAGCAGCCAAGATTCCCCCACGACAGGCGAGCAGTACTTC.

The chain recombines TRBV19 with TRBJ2-7; D tentatively reads TRBD1 or TRBD2 (5 bases each). CDR1 and CDR2 (germline): LNHDA, SQIVND (reference sequence). V lost 4 bases, J lost 0 bases, and 10 bases lay in between. The CDR3 spans 14 residues. In DNA form, the CDR3 reads TGTGCCAGTAGTACCCGGGACCTCTCCTACGAGCAGTACTTC. Its translation: CASSTRDLSYEQYF.

With regard to this clonotype: This could be a read error, since a much larger clone is one nucleotide away. V is TRBV10-3 and J is TRBJ2-7, with D unresolved. The germline V gene has CDR1 ENHRY and CDR2 SYGVKD. The germline V and J ends were trimmed by 3 bases and 0 bases, with 9 bases remaining between them. The CDR3 sequence is 14 residues long. The CDR3 spells CAISDGETSYEQYF. The CDR3, as DNA: TGTGCCATCAGTGATGGAGAGACCTCCTACGAGCAGTACTTC.

This clonotype came up many times. This chain connects TRBV11-2 to TRBJ2-7, with 9 bases aligning to TRBD2. J was trimmed by 3 bases and V by 2 bases; bases with no gene match: 11. Germline-derived CDR1 and CDR2 are SGHAT and FQNNGV. This CDR3 spans 17 amino acids. The CDR3 nucleotides read TGTGCCAGCAGCTTAACGGCTAGCGGGATGGGGGACTACGAGCAGTACTTC. Its translation is CASSLTASGMGDYEQYF.

The table lists this clonotype with a few counts. The V call is TRBV6-6, the J call TRBJ1-2; perhaps TRBD1 as D (5 bases). Germline lookup yields CDR1 MNHNY and CDR2 SVGAGI (reference sequence). The germline V and J ends were trimmed by 0 bases and 8 bases, with 13 bases remaining between them. The CDR3 extends over 14 amino acids. Here the CDR3 DNA reads TGTGCCAGCAGTTACTCGATTACGGGGGACGGCTACACCTTC. Encoded protein: CASSYSITGDGYTF.

The V call is TRBV5-1, the J call TRBJ2-2, with TRBD1 identical over 7 bases. V was pared by 0 bases and J by 2 bases, with 10 bases of the junction left unmatched. The CDR3 consists of 18 residues. Germline CDR1 reads SGHRS; CDR2 reads YFSETQ. The CDR3 region has the DNA TGCGCCAGCAGCTTGGACCCCCGGACAGGCCTCAACACCGGGGAGCTGTTTTTT. Its translation is CASSLDPRTGLNTGELFF.

This clonotype has a handful of counts. J is TRBJ2-5 and V is TRBV7-2, with 7 positions matching TRBD2. Trimming at V came to 6 bases and at J to 4 bases, leaving 11 bases not matched to a gene. The germline V gene has CDR1 SGHTA and CDR2 FQGNSA. This CDR3 spans 15 amino acids. For the CDR3, the DNA is TGTGCCAGCAGACCGGGGGGAGGTCGACGAGAGACCCAGTACTTC. Translated, it gives CASRPGGGRRETQYF. The full variable domain, with the rest looked up from reference TRBV7-2 and TRBJ2-5, is GAGVSQSPSNKVTEKGKDVELRCDPISGHTALYWYRQSLGQGLEFLIYFQGNSAPDKSGLPSDRFSAERTGGSVSTLTIQRTQQEDSAVYLCASRPGGGRRETQYFGPGTRLLVL.

This clonotype was recorded a few times. This sequence joins TRBV19 and TRBJ2-2, with D tentatively TRBD2 (6 bases). Trimming pared 3 bases from V and 2 bases from J, leaving 13 bases between. CDR1 and CDR2 from the germline V gene are LNHDA and SQIVND (reference sequence). This CDR3 region has 16 residues. The CDR3 protein is CASSILIAGNTGELFF. DNA for the CDR3: TGTGCCAGTAGTATCTTGATTGCGGGAAACACCGGGGAGCTGTTTTTT.

This clonotype was picked up many times. The rearrangement uses TRBV7-9 and TRBJ2-7; D unresolved. Germline values: CDR1 SEHNR, CDR2 FQNEAQ (reference sequence). CDR3 length equals 14 residues. V dropped 1 base and J dropped 0 bases, with 7 bases sitting between them. CDR3 bases: TGTGCCAGCAGCTTAGACGGCTACTCCTACGAGCAGTACTTC. This translates into CASSLDGYSYEQYF.

As regards this clonotype: A much larger clone differs by one base, so this may be a read error. The CDR3 region is CAISRNRNSPLHF. The CDR3 coding sequence is TGTGCCATCAGTAGAAACCGTAATTCACCCCTCCACTTT. The V gene is TRBV10-3, the J gene TRBJ1-6; D remains ambiguous. Trimming stripped 5 bases from V and 6 bases from J, with 8 bases between. This CDR3 has 13 amino acids. In germline, CDR1 is ENHRY, CDR2 SYGVKD.

In its sample, this clonotype was seen a few times. The genes are TRBV11-2 and TRBJ2-7; 7 bases agree with TRBD2. The V gene's germline CDR1 is SGHAT and CDR2 FQNNGV. The CDR3 loop spans 18 amino acids. J gave up 1 base and V 3 bases, and 15 bases lay outside the gene matches. The CDR3 region has the DNA TGTGCCAGCAGCTTCCCCCGTGGGGGGGGAAGAGTATCCTACGAGCAGTACTTC. It codes for CASSFPRGGGRVSYEQYF.

This clonotype was counted many times. J is TRBJ1-2 and V is TRBV11-2; 7 bases match TRBD1. Looked up from germline, CDR1 is SGHAT and CDR2 is FQNNGV. The CDR3 has 12 amino acids. The ends lost 5 bases at V and 6 bases at J; junction bases unmatched: 3. CDR3 nucleotide sequence: TGTGCCAGCAGCCGTGGGACAGATGGCTACACCTTC. It encodes CASSRGTDGYTF.

This clonotype is a singleton in its sample. The chain couples TRBV25-1 to TRBJ1-5, with 10 bases fitting TRBD1. The CDR3 loop spans 14 amino acids. CDR1 and CDR2 from the germline V gene are MGHDK and SYGVNS. The CDR3 DNA reads TGTGCTAGAGATCCGACAGGGGGCCATCAGCCCCAGCATTTT. This sequence encodes CARDPTGGHQPQHF.

This clonotype was recorded a few times. The chain employs TRBV7-2 and TRBJ1-6, with 7 nucleotides matching TRBD1. The germline CDR1 and CDR2 sequences are SGHTA and FQGNSA. The CDR3 totals 15 residues. The junction had 9 bases not matched to a gene; V was cut back by 6 bases and J by 7 bases. CDR3 protein: CASRGGTDRNSPLHF. CDR3 DNA sequence: TGTGCCAGCAGGGGCGGGACAGACCGAAATTCACCCCTCCACTTT.